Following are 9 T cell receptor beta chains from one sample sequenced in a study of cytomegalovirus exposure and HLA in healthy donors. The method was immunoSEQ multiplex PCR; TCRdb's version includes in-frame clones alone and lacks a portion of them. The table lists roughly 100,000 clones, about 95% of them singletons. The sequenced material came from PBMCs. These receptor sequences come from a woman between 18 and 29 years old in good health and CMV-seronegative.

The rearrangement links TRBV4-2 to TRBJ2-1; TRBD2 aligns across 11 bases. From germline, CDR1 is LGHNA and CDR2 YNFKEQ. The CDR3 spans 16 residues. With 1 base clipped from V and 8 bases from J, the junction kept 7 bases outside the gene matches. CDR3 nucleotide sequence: TGTGCCAGCAGCCAAGTATCTAGCGGGGGGCCCGATGAGCAGTTCTTC. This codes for CASSQVSSGGPDEQFF.

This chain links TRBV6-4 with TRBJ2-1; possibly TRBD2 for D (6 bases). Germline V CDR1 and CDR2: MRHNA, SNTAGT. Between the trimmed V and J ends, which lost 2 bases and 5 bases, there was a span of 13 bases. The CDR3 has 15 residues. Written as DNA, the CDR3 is TGTGCCAGCAGTGACGTGGTTGCGGGACACAATGAGCAGTTCTTC. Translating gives CASSDVVAGHNEQFF.

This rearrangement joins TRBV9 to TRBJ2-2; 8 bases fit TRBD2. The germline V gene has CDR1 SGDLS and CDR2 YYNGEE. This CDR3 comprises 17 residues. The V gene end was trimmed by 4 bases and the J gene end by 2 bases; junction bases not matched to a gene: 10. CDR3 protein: CASSITQRGTNTGELFF. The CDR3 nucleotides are TGTGCCAGCAGCATAACCCAGCGGGGGACCAACACCGGGGAGCTGTTTTTT.

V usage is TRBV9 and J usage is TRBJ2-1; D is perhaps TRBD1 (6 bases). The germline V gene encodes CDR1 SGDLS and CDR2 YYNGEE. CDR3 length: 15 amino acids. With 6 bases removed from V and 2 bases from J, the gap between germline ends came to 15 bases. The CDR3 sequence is CASTRDMATYNEQFF. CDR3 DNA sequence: TGTGCCAGCACCAGGGACATGGCCACCTACAATGAGCAGTTCTTC.

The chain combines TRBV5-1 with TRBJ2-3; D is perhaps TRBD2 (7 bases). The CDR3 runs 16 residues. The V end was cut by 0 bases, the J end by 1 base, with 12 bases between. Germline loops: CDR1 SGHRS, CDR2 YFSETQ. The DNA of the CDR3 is TGCGCCAGCAGCTTGGAGAGGGGGGGGCGCACAGATACGCAGTATTTT. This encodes CASSLERGGRTDTQYF.

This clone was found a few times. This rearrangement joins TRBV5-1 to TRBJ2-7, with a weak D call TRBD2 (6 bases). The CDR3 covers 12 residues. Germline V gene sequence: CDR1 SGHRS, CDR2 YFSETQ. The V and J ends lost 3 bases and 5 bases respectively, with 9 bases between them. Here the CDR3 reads CASSSWGDEQYF. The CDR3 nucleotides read TGCGCCAGCAGCTCCTGGGGGGACGAGCAGTACTTC.

CDR3 loop: CASRGGVGYEQYF. The CDR3 DNA follows: TGTGCCAGCAGAGGAGGGGTAGGCTACGAGCAGTACTTC. The rearrangement links TRBV7-2 to TRBJ2-7; weak D call: TRBD2 (6 bases). CDR1 is SGHTA and CDR2 is FQGNSA in the germline V gene. CDR3 length: 13 residues. V lost 6 bases to trimming and J lost 3 bases, with 12 bases between them.

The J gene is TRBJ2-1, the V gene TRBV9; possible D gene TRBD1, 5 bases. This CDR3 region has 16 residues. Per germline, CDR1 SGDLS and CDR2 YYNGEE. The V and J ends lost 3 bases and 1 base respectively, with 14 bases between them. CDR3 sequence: CASSAIDQGSYNEQFF. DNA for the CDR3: TGTGCCAGCAGCGCCATAGATCAGGGTTCCTACAATGAGCAGTTCTTC.

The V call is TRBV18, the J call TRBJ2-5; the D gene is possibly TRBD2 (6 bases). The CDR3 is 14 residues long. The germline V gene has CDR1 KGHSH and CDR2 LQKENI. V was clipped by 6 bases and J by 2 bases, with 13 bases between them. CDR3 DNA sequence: TGTGCCAGCTCGCTGTCCCGGGGGCAAGAGACCCAGTACTTC. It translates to CASSLSRGQETQYF.